This T cell receptor beta chain was sequenced during a study of blood T cell repertoires in COVID-19. Background on the study: The origin of the acute and convalescent COVID-19 samples was the United States, Italy and Spain. The cDNA or gDNA used as material had been derived from T cells, B-cell-depleted T cells, or PBMCs.

Unmatched junction bases numbered 10, after V lost 0 bases and J lost 2 bases. This CDR3 has 18 amino acids. From germline, CDR1 is GTSNPN and CDR2 SVGIG (reference sequence). Source study methods: Estimation of nucleated cell counts relied on the amplification of reference gene primers. Here immunoSEQ multiplex PCR was the method, and the copy in TCRdb shows in-frame clones only, minus some. V and J calls and clone size are given by that table; D and trimming were obtained from the DNA. The data contain approximately 270,000 clones, around 89% of them singletons. The clonotype comes from a man under 40 with acute or convalescent COVID-19. This chain links TRBV30 with TRBJ2-5, with 12 bases matching TRBD1. Sequencing was carried out using peripheral blood. CDR3 loop: CAWSVQWSGQGAQETQYF. CDR3 sequence (DNA): TGTGCCTGGAGTGTACAGTGGTCGGGACAGGGGGCACAAGAGACCCAGTACTTC.